This T cell receptor beta chain was sequenced in a study of blood T cells in healthy people across ages. Across the study: Using template switching, researchers captured about one barcoded beta molecule for each two T cells.

The people who gave samples were healthy Caucasians from Russia, aged roughly 6 to 100. This CDR3 region has 11 residues. Per germline, CDR1 DFQATT and CDR2 SNEGSKA (reference sequence). Trimming took 6 bases from V and 0 from J, leaving 4 bases between them. A sample-barcoded 5' primer and a J-beta primer mix were used in a second PCR of roughly 7 to 12 cycles. Each of the cDNA molecules was tagged by a template-switch adaptor with 12 random nucleotides. Each CDR3 protein is one row after TCRdb ran MiXCR on the 5' RACE reads. The sample includes approximately 730,000 distinct CDR3 sequences, about 42% seen only once; the top ten take approximately 22%. Points on this clonotype: Its antigen is not identified.

Overall study findings and caveats: Both naive CD4+ cell counts and diversity were greater in long-lived donors than in aged donors.

The V gene is TRBV20-1, the J gene TRBJ2-3; D is uncertain. This sequence was found in a woman aged 60-75 years in good health. Specimen: blood. CDR3: CSAASTDTQYF. CDR3 nucleotide sequence: TGCAGTGCAGCTAGCACAGATACGCAGTATTTT.